This entry lists 18 T cell receptor beta chains sequenced from one sample in a study of blood T cells in healthy people across ages. Next came a second PCR, run for roughly 6 to 11 cycles, which used a sample-barcoded 5' primer along with a J-beta primer mix. TCRdb itself ran the 5' RACE reads through MiXCR, one entry per CDR3 protein. Of over 1,300,000 distinct CDR3 sequences in the sample, roughly 60% are singletons; the top ten hold under 8.5%. Sequencing used blood. Source of these receptors: a man aged 18 to 30 in good health.

This chain uses TRBV11-2 with TRBJ2-5; D may match TRBD1 or TRBD2 (5 bases each). V lost 5 bases to trimming and J lost 11 bases, with 21 bases between them. CDR1 is SGHAT, CDR2 FQNNGV, per germline. The CDR3 length is 14 residues. The chain's CDR3 is CASSRPGTSREQYF. The CDR3 DNA reads as TGTGCCAGCAGCCGTCCCGGGACCTCAAGAGAGCAGTACTTC.

As regards this clonotype: An end of the junction differs from the germline gene, which may be a read error. The chain carries TRBV5-6 and TRBJ1-2, with 9 bases lining up with TRBD1. This CDR3 comprises 13 residues. Looked up from germline, CDR1 is SGHDT and CDR2 is YYEEEE. The CDR3 bases are TGTGCCAGCAGCTTAGGGACAGGGTACGGCTGCACCTTC. This encodes CASSLGTGYGCTF.

The chain is built from TRBV14 and TRBJ2-5, with 8 bases matching TRBD1. J was trimmed by 1 base and V by 2 bases; bases with no gene match: 9. Germline-derived CDR1 and CDR2 are SGHDN and FVKESK. The CDR3 loop spans 17 amino acids. CDR3 protein: CASSQQAGGPFQETQYF. The CDR3 DNA follows: TGTGCCAGCAGCCAACAAGCAGGGGGCCCCTTCCAAGAGACCCAGTACTTC.

The chain links TRBV5-1 to TRBJ2-2, with 11 bases aligning to TRBD1. Germline assignment: CDR1 SGHRS and CDR2 YFSETQ. The ends lost 8 bases at V and 1 base at J; junction bases unmatched: 10. The CDR3 runs to 17 residues. The CDR3 nucleotides are TGCGCCAGTAGAAGGACAGGGGGCGAGGGGAACACCGGGGAGCTGTTTTTT. This gives the protein CASRRTGGEGNTGELFF.

This clonotype has a single count. The rearrangement uses TRBV6-5 and TRBJ2-7; unclear D gene. Trimming took 0 bases from V and 3 from J, leaving 12 bases between them. CDR1 MNHEY and CDR2 SVGAGI come from the germline V gene. The CDR3 totals 15 residues. The CDR3 DNA reads TGTGCCAGCAGTTACTCTACTGGGGAACTCTACGAGCAGTACTTC. It translates to CASSYSTGELYEQYF.

There are a few counts of this clonotype. The J gene is TRBJ2-1, the V gene TRBV4-2, with 13 bases aligning to TRBD2. Germline CDR1 LGHNA, CDR2 YNFKEQ. V gave up 5 bases and J gave up 8 bases; unmatched junction bases: 9. The CDR3 is 16 amino acids. The CDR3 bases are TGTGCCAGCAGCGTAGAACTAGCGGGGGGGCCGGATGAGCAGTTCTTC. This sequence encodes CASSVELAGGPDEQFF.

This chain links TRBV14 with TRBJ2-4, with D possibly TRBD1 on 6 matching bases. V was cut by 1 base and J by 13 bases, with 17 bases left in between. Germline assignment: CDR1 SGHDN and CDR2 FVKESK. The CDR3 is made up of 14 amino acids. The CDR3 DNA is TGTGCCAGCAGCCAAGTTACAGGGTTGCGAGAGCAGTACTTC. This gives the protein CASSQVTGLREQYF.

This chain uses TRBV7-8 with TRBJ1-2; D is unclear. Germline V lookup: CDR1 SGHVS, CDR2 FQNEAQ. Trimming took 5 bases from V and 0 from J, leaving 10 bases between them. This CDR3 is built from 14 residues. CDR3 DNA: TGTGCCAGCAGCCAGGTTCGAGCTAACTATGGCTACACCTTC. Its protein is CASSQVRANYGYTF.

The chain joins TRBV2 to TRBJ2-7, with D uncertain. V dropped 6 bases and J dropped 5 bases, with 5 bases sitting between them. The germline gives CDR1 SNHLY, CDR2 FYNNEI. CDR3 length equals 10 residues. As DNA, the CDR3 is TGTGCCAGCAGGGCCCACGAGCAGTACTTC. The encoded protein is CASRAHEQYF.

There are a few counts of this clonotype. V is TRBV12-3 or TRBV12-4 and J is TRBJ1-4; D is undetermined. V dropped 5 bases and J dropped 7 bases, with 8 bases sitting between them. The CDR3 spans 12 residues. The CDR3 region has the DNA TGTGCCAGCAGTCCCAGTCTTGAAAAACTGTTTTTT. Its protein is CASSPSLEKLFF.

On this clonotype itself: An end of the junction does not agree with germline; a read error may underlie this. The gene calls are TRBV3-1 and TRBJ1-1; D might be TRBD1 (5 bases). CDR3 length: 12 residues. Germline V gives CDR1 LGHDT, CDR2 YNNKEL (reference sequence). The CDR3 nucleotides are TGTGCCGGCAGCCATGGGACCTCACCCGCTTTCTTT. This translates into CAGSHGTSPAFF.

This rearrangement joins TRBV20-1 to TRBJ2-1; D unresolved. The V end lost 0 bases, the J end lost 12 bases, and 15 bases lay between the germline ends. Germline V lookup: CDR1 DFQATT, CDR2 SNEGSKA (reference sequence). This CDR3 has 13 residues. The DNA for the CDR3 is TGCAGTGCTAGAGATCAGTTGGACCTAGGGCAGTTCTTC. Translated: CSARDQLDLGQFF.

This chain joins TRBV7-6 and TRBJ2-7; D tentatively reads TRBD1 or TRBD2 (5 bases each). Trimming shortened V by 5 bases and J by 2 bases, and 16 bases separated the two germline ends. The CDR3 has 15 residues. Germline V lookup: CDR1 SGHVS, CDR2 FNYEAQ. CDR3 sequence reads: CASSPLGDLAYEQYF. CDR3 bases: TGTGCCAGCAGCCCACTGGGGGATCTTGCCTACGAGCAGTACTTC.

V gene TRBV20-1 combines with J gene TRBJ1-1, with unresolved D. Trimming took off 6 bases at V and 8 bases at J, with 22 bases between the two ends. This CDR3 spans 14 amino acids. Per germline, CDR1 DFQATT and CDR2 SNEGSKA (reference sequence). The CDR3 DNA reads TGCAGTGCCACCGCCCGAATTCGTTCCCGGGAAGCTTTCTTT. Its translation is CSATARIRSREAFF.

V usage is TRBV6-1 and J usage is TRBJ2-6; a weak D match, TRBD2 (6 bases). The V end was cut by 9 bases, the J end by 3 bases, with 21 bases between. CDR3 length: 17 residues. Germline CDR1 MNHNS, CDR2 SASEGT. The CDR3 DNA sequence: TGTGCCAGTCTTGACGGGGAGGCTCAGGTTGGGGCCAACGTCCTGACTTTC. This translates into CASLDGEAQVGANVLTF.

On this clonotype itself: At one boundary the junction diverges from the germline segment, which might be a read error. The rearrangement joins TRBV20-1 to TRBJ2-5; 12 bases are shared with TRBD2. Germline lookup yields CDR1 DFQATT and CDR2 SNEGSKA (reference sequence). This CDR3 is built from 17 residues. The chain's CDR3 is CSASVGLAGPFQETQYF. The CDR3, as DNA: TGCAGTGCTAGCGTAGGACTAGCGGGGCCTTTTCAAGAGACCCAGTACTTT.

The chain carries TRBV29-1 and TRBJ2-1, with TRBD2 as a possible D gene (6 bases). Germline loops: CDR1 SQVTM, CDR2 ANQGSEA. With 4 bases removed from V and 2 bases from J, the gap between germline ends came to 12 bases. CDR3 size: 14 residues. CDR3 coding DNA: TGCAGCGTTGTCGGTAGCGGAGCCTACAATGAGCAGTTCTTC. Encoded protein: CSVVGSGAYNEQFF.

This clonotype was picked up one time. This chain uses TRBV29-1 with TRBJ2-1; D gene uncertain. The CDR3 runs to 13 residues. V was pared by 7 bases and J by 6 bases, with 16 bases between. Germline assignment: CDR1 SQVTM and CDR2 ANQGSEA. CDR3 sequence (DNA): TGCAGCGGTCTGGTAGTAGGCCTCAATGAGCAGTTCTTC. Translating gives CSGLVVGLNEQFF.